Listed below are T cell receptor beta chains from one sample, sequenced in a study of resident and recirculating memory T cells in vitiligo. The table came from immunoSEQ multiplex PCR; TCRdb's copy has only in-frame clones and leaves some out. The sample contains more than 35,000 clones, 80% to 95% of which appear only once. Sequenced input: blood. The receptor source for this set is a male donor with vitiligo. CDR3s include the opening cysteine and the closing phenylalanine or tryptophan. D genes are given only for firm matches. Only part of the rows carry a size: once, few, many, or a class if the clone is expanded.

D: TRBD2; size: -; J: TRBJ2-3; length: 14; V: TRBV7-9; CDR3: CASSFNSGGDTQYF; DNA: TGTGCCAGCAGCTTCAATTCCGGGGGGGATACGCAGTATTTT
D: TRBD2; size: -; J: TRBJ2-1; length: 13; V: TRBV30; CDR3: CATGGTPLDEQFF; DNA: TGTGCGACGGGGGGGACCCCCCTCGATGAGCAGTTCTTC
D: -; size: once; J: TRBJ2-1; length: 10; V: TRBV20-1; CDR3: CSAGGNEQFF; DNA: TGCAGTGCAGGGGGCAATGAGCAGTTCTTC
D: TRBD1; size: -; J: TRBJ2-3; length: 17; V: TRBV9; CDR3: CASSVDRAGGRTDTQYF; DNA: TGTGCCAGCAGCGTAGATCGGGCAGGGGGACGTACAGATACGCAGTATTTT
D: TRBD1; size: -; J: TRBJ1-5; length: 13; V: TRBV19; CDR3: CASGTGGIQPQHF; DNA: TGTGCCAGCGGGACAGGGGGTATTCAGCCCCAGCATTTT
D: -; size: -; J: TRBJ1-1; length: 14; V: TRBV27; CDR3: CASSLRGGDTEAFF; DNA: TGTGCCAGCAGTTTAAGGGGTGGGGACACTGAAGCTTTCTTT
D: -; size: -; J: TRBJ1-3; length: 15; V: TRBV5-4; CDR3: CASSLGGQAGNTIYF; DNA: TGTGCCAGCAGCTTGGGAGGACAAGCTGGAAACACCATATATTTT
D: TRBD1; size: -; J: TRBJ2-7; length: 16; V: TRBV19; CDR3: CASSRQLNRGHNEQYF; DNA: TGTGCCAGTAGCAGACAACTCAACAGGGGGCACAACGAGCAGTACTTC
D: -; size: -; J: TRBJ1-1; length: 14; V: TRBV7-8; CDR3: CASSLAPTITEAFF; DNA: TGTGCCAGCAGCCTCGCTCCTACCATCACTGAAGCTTTCTTT
D: -; size: -; J: TRBJ2-1; length: 14; V: TRBV4-3; CDR3: CASSQEIRDNEQFF; DNA: TGCGCCAGCAGCCAAGAGATCCGGGACAATGAGCAGTTCTTC
D: -; size: -; J: TRBJ1-6; length: 15; V: TRBV6-5; CDR3: CASSYPPGGNAPLHF; DNA: TGTGCCAGCAGTTATCCCCCGGGGGGTAACGCACCCCTCCACTTT
D: TRBD1; size: -; J: TRBJ2-3; length: 15; V: TRBV15; CDR3: CATSQTGGITDTQYF; DNA: TGTGCCACCAGCCAAACAGGGGGGATCACAGATACGCAGTATTTT
D: -; size: -; J: TRBJ1-2; length: 10; V: TRBV9; CDR3: CASRGGGYTF; DNA: TGTGCCAGCAGAGGAGGGGGCTACACCTTC
D: -; size: once; J: TRBJ2-2; length: 14; V: TRBV30; CDR3: CAWSAQGPTGELFF; DNA: TGTGCCTGGAGTGCACAGGGACCCACCGGGGAGCTGTTTTTT
D: -; size: -; J: TRBJ1-2; length: 12; V: TRBV29-1; CDR3: CSVEGLGRDLVF; DNA: TGCAGCGTTGAGGGGTTGGGGAGGGATCTTGTCTTC
D: -; size: -; J: TRBJ1-4; length: 16; V: TRBV19; CDR3: CASSISGSGANEKLFF; DNA: TGTGCCAGTAGTATTTCAGGCTCCGGGGCTAATGAAAAACTGTTTTTT
D: TRBD2; size: -; J: TRBJ2-5; length: 17; V: TRBV7-2; CDR3: CASSSSVGGLGGETQYF; DNA: TGTGCCAGCAGCTCCAGTGTCGGGGGACTAGGGGGAGAGACCCAGTACTTC
D: TRBD1; size: once; J: TRBJ2-1; length: 18; V: TRBV4-3; CDR3: CASSQIPVGQGDHNEQFF; DNA: TGCGCCAGCAGCCAAATCCCCGTGGGACAGGGGGATCACAATGAGCAGTTCTTC
D: -; size: -; J: TRBJ1-6; length: 13; V: TRBV2; CDR3: CASTNGVSSPLHF; DNA: TGTGCCAGCACAAACGGGGTGAGTTCACCCCTCCACTTT
D: -; size: -; J: TRBJ1-1; length: 13; V: TRBV5-4; CDR3: CASSLDGGGEAFF; DNA: TGTGCCAGCAGCTTAGATGGGGGGGGTGAAGCTTTCTTT
D: TRBD2; size: -; J: TRBJ2-7; length: 19; V: TRBV12-5; CDR3: CASGAWGGGSAWLHYEQYF; DNA: TGTGCTAGTGGGGCCTGGGGCGGGGGTTCCGCCTGGCTTCACTACGAGCAGTACTTC
D: TRBD2; size: -; J: TRBJ2-5; length: 16; V: TRBV4-2; CDR3: CASSQENQRGGETQYF; DNA: TGTGCCAGCAGCCAAGAAAATCAGCGGGGAGGGGAGACCCAGTACTTC